A single sample is the source of the 27 T cell receptor beta chains below, sequenced in a study of blood T cell repertoires in COVID-19 (dated by TCRdb to about 2020). To prepare the library, the immunoSEQ multiplex PCR assay was applied. TCRdb limited this immuneACCESS table to in-frame rearrangements with V and J called. A share of clones is missing; checked studies link under half to unresolved V genes, and the rest is unexplained. The sample table lists some 700,000 clones, 75% to 90% of them with a count of one. Around 0.3% of the sample rests with the top ten. Sequencing was done on a sample of peripheral blood. These receptors all stem from a woman aged 18-35 years with acute or convalescent COVID-19.

The chain is built from TRBV27 and TRBJ2-7, with a weak D call TRBD2 (6 bases). The germline CDR1 and CDR2 sequences are MNHEY and SMNVEV (reference sequence). Trimming shortened V by 6 bases and J by 0 bases, and 15 bases separated the two germline ends. This CDR3 is built from 15 residues. The CDR3 bases are TGTGCCAGCAGCGCTCTAGCGAAGTCCTCCTACGAGCAGTACTTC. Amino acids: CASSALAKSSYEQYF.

The rearrangement joins TRBV5-4 to TRBJ1-2; no clear D gene. V was pared by 3 bases and J by 0 bases, with 12 bases between. Looked up from germline, CDR1 is SGHNT and CDR2 is YYREEE (reference sequence). This CDR3 has 15 residues. The CDR3 is CASSWGELANYGYTF. As DNA, the CDR3 is TGTGCCAGCAGCTGGGGAGAGTTAGCTAACTATGGCTACACCTTC.

The V call is TRBV3-1 (or the pseudogene TRBV3-2), the J call TRBJ2-3, with a possible D match to TRBD1 (6 bases). CDR3 size: 17 residues. V was cut by 0 bases and J by 0 bases, with 13 bases left in between. The germline CDR1 and CDR2 sequences are LGHDT and YNNKEL (reference sequence). The CDR3, as DNA: TGTGCCAGCAGCCAAGACAGAGGGGGATATAGCACAGATACGCAGTATTTT. Amino acids: CASSQDRGGYSTDTQYF.

The rearrangement links TRBV5-4 to TRBJ2-7, with TRBD2 as a possible D gene (7 bases). The germline V and J ends were trimmed by 10 bases and 2 bases, with 19 bases remaining between them. CDR3 length equals 14 residues. The germline CDR1 and CDR2 sequences are SGHNT and YYREEE (reference sequence). The CDR3 sequence: CAFHGGPPPYEQYF. The DNA of the CDR3 is TGTGCCTTCCACGGGGGGCCGCCTCCCTACGAGCAGTACTTC.

The gene calls are TRBV28 and TRBJ1-5, with 7 bases that match TRBD1. V lost 2 bases and J lost 6; bases outside the gene matches: 7. CDR1 MDHEN and CDR2 SYDVKM come from the germline V gene. This CDR3 has 15 amino acids. In nucleotides, the CDR3 is TGTGCCAGCAGTTTACAGGGGGAAAGGGTTCAGCCCCAGCATTTT. It specifies CASSLQGERVQPQHF.

This chain uses TRBV29-1 with TRBJ2-1; D is possibly TRBD2 (7 bases). V lost 3 bases to trimming and J lost 2 bases, with 20 bases between them. Germline CDR1 and CDR2: SQVTM and ANQGSEA. The CDR3 runs to 17 residues. The CDR3: CSVEDVKGGGTYNEQFF. The CDR3 coding sequence is TGCAGCGTTGAGGATGTCAAGGGGGGGGGAACCTACAATGAGCAGTTCTTC.

This chain uses TRBV7-9 with TRBJ2-1, with D possibly TRBD1 on 6 matching bases. The length of the CDR3 is 12 residues. From germline, CDR1 is SEHNR and CDR2 FQNEAQ (reference sequence). V shed 5 bases and J shed 7 bases, with 9 bases lying between them. The CDR3 loop reads CASSLRGNEQFF. As DNA, the CDR3 is TGTGCCAGCAGCCTAAGGGGGAATGAGCAGTTCTTC.

V is TRBV21-1 and J is TRBJ1-2; the D segment call TRBD1 is taken from the table without a DNA check. TRBV21-1 is assigned pseudogene status. The CDR3 runs 15 residues. The CDR3 here is CASSTPRDRGCGYTF. The CDR3 DNA sequence: TGTGCCAGCAGCACCCCCCGGGACAGGGGCTGTGGCTACACCTTC.

V gene TRBV28 combines with J gene TRBJ1-3, with 8 bases fitting TRBD1. In germline, CDR1 is MDHEN, CDR2 SYDVKM. Germline trimming cut 10 bases from V and 4 bases from J; bases unmatched to any gene: 15. The CDR3 is made up of 16 amino acids. In DNA, the CDR3 is TGTGCCACCACTCCTATATTCGGGACAGGAGGAAACACCATATATTTT. It yields the protein CATTPIFGTGGNTIYF.

The chain joins TRBV19 to TRBJ1-2; 7 nucleotides line up with TRBD1. The germline V gene has CDR1 LNHDA and CDR2 SQIVND (reference sequence). Trimming at V came to 10 bases and at J to 0 bases, leaving 8 bases not matched to a gene. The CDR3 has 14 residues. CDR3 bases: TGTGCCACCCAAGGGACAGCCTCTAACTATGGCTACACCTTC. It codes for CATQGTASNYGYTF.

The V gene is TRBV19, the J gene TRBJ1-2; 8 bases agree with TRBD1. CDR3 length equals 14 residues. CDR1 LNHDA and CDR2 SQIVND come from the germline V gene (reference sequence). V lost 4 bases and J lost 6; bases outside the gene matches: 7. CDR3 sequence (DNA): TGTGCCAGTAGTACCGTGGGACAGGATGATGGCTACACCTTC. This sequence encodes CASSTVGQDDGYTF.

V is TRBV3-1 (or the pseudogene TRBV3-2) and J is TRBJ1-3; TRBD1 matches at 7 bases. J gave up 0 bases and V 4 bases, and 3 bases lay outside the gene matches. Germline assignment: CDR1 LGHDT and CDR2 YNNKEL (reference sequence). The CDR3 has 15 residues. CDR3 residues: CASSRDSSSGNTIYF. As DNA, the CDR3 is TGTGCCAGCAGCCGGGACAGCTCCTCTGGAAACACCATATATTTT.

The chain is built from TRBV6-5 and TRBJ1-5; the D is unclear. Trimming shortened V by 6 bases and J by 2 bases, and 8 bases separated the two germline ends. Germline values: CDR1 MNHEY, CDR2 SVGAGI. The CDR3 covers 13 residues. The chain's CDR3 is CASRGPGNQPQHF. DNA for the CDR3: TGTGCCAGCAGGGGCCCCGGCAATCAGCCCCAGCATTTT.

The rearrangement links TRBV13 to TRBJ2-7; 12 positions match TRBD1. The CDR3 consists of 14 residues. Germline V gives CDR1 PRHDT, CDR2 FYEKMQ (reference sequence). Trimming at V came to 4 bases and at J to 7 bases, leaving 5 bases not matched to a gene. CDR3 in DNA: TGTGCCAGCAGCTCCCGGGACAGGGGGCTTGAGCAGTACTTC. Translating it yields CASSSRDRGLEQYF. Full variable domain (missing parts from reference TRBV13 and TRBJ2-7): AAGVIQSPRHLIKEKRETATLKCYPIPRHDTVYWYQQGPGQDPQFLISFYEKMQSDKGSIPDRFSAQQFSDYHSELNMSSLELGDSALYFCASSSRDRGLEQYFGPGTRLTVT.

The rearrangement uses TRBV30 and TRBJ1-1; D is ambiguous. Germline V gene lookup returns CDR1 GTSNPN and CDR2 SVGIG (reference sequence). This CDR3 comprises 15 residues. Trimming shortened V by 0 bases and J by 0 bases, and 11 bases separated the two germline ends. CDR3 loop: CAWSVPGYLNTEAFF. Written as DNA, the CDR3 is TGTGCCTGGAGTGTCCCCGGGTACTTGAACACTGAAGCTTTCTTT.

The genes are TRBV6-5 and TRBJ1-6; no clear D. Per the germline V gene, CDR1 is MNHEY and CDR2 is SVGAGI. The germline V and J ends were trimmed by 8 bases and 9 bases, with 17 bases remaining between them. The CDR3 consists of 14 residues. The CDR3 sequence: CASGRGDEVSPLHF. As DNA, the CDR3 is TGTGCCAGCGGGAGAGGAGATGAGGTTTCACCCCTCCACTTT.

The table lists this clone with a count of one. The chain employs TRBV6-6 and TRBJ1-5; D uncertain. There are 14 residues in the CDR3. CDR1 and CDR2 (germline): MNHNY, SVGAGI (reference sequence). Deletions cut 1 base from V and 6 bases from J, with 10 bases between. This CDR3 reads CASSYWAIFQPQHF. In DNA form, the CDR3 reads TGTGCCAGCAGTTACTGGGCAATTTTTCAGCCCCAGCATTTT.

The V and J genes are TRBV7-2 and TRBJ1-6; 9 positions agree with TRBD1. V trimming: 4 bases; J trimming: 7 bases; junction bases outside the gene matches: 2. This CDR3 spans 14 amino acids. Germline loops: CDR1 SGHTA, CDR2 FQGNSA. CDR3 in amino acids: CASSSGQGNSPLHF. As DNA, the CDR3 is TGTGCCAGCAGCTCAGGACAGGGGAATTCACCCCTCCACTTT.

The V gene is TRBV19, the J gene TRBJ1-1; possibly TRBD1 for D (6 bases). Per the germline V gene, CDR1 is LNHDA and CDR2 is SQIVND (reference sequence). Trimming pared 7 bases from V and 4 bases from J, leaving 19 bases between. The CDR3 is made up of 15 amino acids. The CDR3 DNA reads TGTGCCAGTATTGAAACAGGGAGCTGGGGCACTGAAGCTTTCTTT. As protein: CASIETGSWGTEAFF.

This chain joins TRBV4-3 and TRBJ2-7, with 7 bases lining up with TRBD1. The V and J ends lost 2 bases and 4 bases, in that order; junction bases with no gene match: 8. The CDR3 is 15 residues long. Looked up from germline, CDR1 is LGHNA and CDR2 is YSLEER. The CDR3, as DNA: TGCGCCAGCAGCCAAACTTGGACAGGCGAATACGAGCAGTACTTC. Its protein is CASSQTWTGEYEQYF.

This sequence joins TRBV4-1 and TRBJ2-4, with TRBD2 matching 8 bases. The CDR3 contains 14 residues. CDR1 MGHRA and CDR2 YSYEKL come from the germline V gene. V trimming: 1 base; J trimming: 9 bases; junction bases outside the gene matches: 5. The CDR3 DNA follows: TGCGCCAGCAGCCAAGGAGGCGGGGGGATCATTCAGTACTTC. It encodes CASSQGGGGIIQYF.

This chain links TRBV5-6 with TRBJ2-3; 11 bases fit TRBD2. Germline V lookup: CDR1 SGHDT, CDR2 YYEEEE. The CDR3 is made up of 17 amino acids. V dropped 3 bases and J dropped 6; count of bases not matched to a gene: 12. CDR3 in amino acids: CASSYQVSGGALDTQYF. CDR3 coding DNA: TGTGCCAGCAGCTACCAGGTTAGCGGGGGGGCGTTGGATACGCAGTATTTT.

The V call is TRBV2, the J call TRBJ2-2; no clear D. Between the trimmed V and J ends, which lost 7 bases and 2 bases, there was a span of 17 bases. The CDR3 has 16 residues. The germline CDR1 and CDR2 sequences are SNHLY and FYNNEI. The CDR3 is CASKANSGTNTGELFF. CDR3 nucleotides: TGTGCCAGCAAGGCTAACAGTGGAACTAACACCGGGGAGCTGTTTTTT. Variable domain in full (rest from reference TRBV2 and TRBJ2-2): EPEVTQTPSHQVTQMGQEVILRCVPISNHLYFYWYRQILGQKVEFLVSFYNNEISEKSEIFDDQFSVERPDGSNFTLKIRSTKLEDSAMYFCASKANSGTNTGELFFGEGSRLTVL.

The V gene is TRBV10-1, the J gene TRBJ2-7, with no clear D. With 10 bases removed from V and 11 bases from J, the gap between germline ends came to 12 bases. Germline CDR1 and CDR2: WNHNN and SYGVQD (reference sequence). CDR3 size: 9 residues. This CDR3 reads CATDKVEYF. DNA of the CDR3: TGCGCCACCGACAAGGTGGAGTACTTC.

J is TRBJ2-7 and V is TRBV19, with 7 bases lining up with TRBD1. The germline CDR1 and CDR2 sequences are LNHDA and SQIVND (reference sequence). V lost 5 bases to trimming and J lost 3 bases; unmatched junction nucleotides: 10. The CDR3 has 15 amino acids. CDR3 bases: TGTGCCAGTAGTCCCGACAGGGCTGCCGACTACGAGCAGTACTTC. Its translation is CASSPDRAADYEQYF.

The CDR3 loop reads CALAGRNYYGYTF. The CDR3 DNA reads as TGTGCCCTGGCAGGCAGAAATTATTATGGCTACACCTTC. V usage is TRBV30 and J usage is TRBJ1-2, with no clear D. Trimming took off 8 bases at V and 5 bases at J, with 18 bases between the two ends. This CDR3 comprises 13 residues. Looked up from germline, CDR1 is GTSNPN and CDR2 is SVGIG (reference sequence).

The rearrangement joins TRBV18 to TRBJ2-7, with D possibly being TRBD1 (5 bases). Germline lookup yields CDR1 KGHSH and CDR2 LQKENI. This CDR3 contains 13 residues. The V end was cut by 4 bases, the J end by 5 bases, with 12 bases between. In DNA, the CDR3 is TGTGCCAGCTCACAGCAGGGTCGCGACGAGCAGTACTTC. It encodes CASSQQGRDEQYF.